The clone carrying this T cell receptor (beta chain) turned up a few times. Antigen unknown. This record belongs to a study of cytomegalovirus exposure and HLA in healthy donors. Study observations and caveats: What a later analysis showed was that several of the most significant clusters appeared linked to common viral pathogens.

The CDR3 runs to 15 residues. Per the germline V gene, CDR1 is MNHNS and CDR2 is SASEGT. PCR used 60 Vbeta primers and 13 Jbeta primers. Clones were sequenced by immunoSEQ multiplex PCR, and TCRdb holds only the in-frame ones, with some missing. The data contain over 110,000 clones, approximately 80% of them seen just once; the ten biggest clones take up less than 3%. Sequencing input: PBMCs. This receptor was taken from a woman between 18 and 29 years old in good health and CMV-seropositive. The chain recombines TRBV6-1 with TRBJ2-5; D is possibly TRBD2 (7 bases). The end of the DNA fits TRBJ2-7 better, so the J call may be wrong. CDR3 in DNA: TGTGCCAGCAAAGAAATTCGGGGGGCCTCCTACGAGCAGTACTTC. This sequence encodes CASKEIRGASYEQYF.